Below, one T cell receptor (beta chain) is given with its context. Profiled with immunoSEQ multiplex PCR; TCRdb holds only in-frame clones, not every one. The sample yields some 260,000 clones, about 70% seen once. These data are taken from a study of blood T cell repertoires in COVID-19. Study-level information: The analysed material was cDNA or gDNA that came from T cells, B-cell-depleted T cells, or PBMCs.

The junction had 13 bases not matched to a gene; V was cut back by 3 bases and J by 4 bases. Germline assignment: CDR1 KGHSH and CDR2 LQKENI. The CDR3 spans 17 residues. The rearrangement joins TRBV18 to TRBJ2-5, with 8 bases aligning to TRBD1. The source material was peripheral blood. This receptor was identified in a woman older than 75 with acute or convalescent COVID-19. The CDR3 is CASSPFIGQGNRETQYF. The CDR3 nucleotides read TGTGCCAGCTCACCCTTCATCGGACAGGGAAATCGAGAGACCCAGTACTTC.